The T cell receptor (beta chain) described here comes from a study of T-cell memory formation after mild COVID-19. Study details: TCR clusters showed largely donor specificity.

TCRdb passed the 5' RACE reads through MiXCR, listing each CDR3 protein once. The sample consists of about 320,000 distinct CDR3 sequences, around an eighth of them appearing once. Remarks on this clonotype: The target antigen is unknown.

Study-wide results and caveats: Cross-reactive memory appears to have joined, as suggested by some responding clones showing up in pre-infection memory. Mainly in CM and EM were contracting CD4+ clones; CD8+ were in EMRA.

Germline trimming cut 3 bases from V and 4 bases from J; bases unmatched to any gene: 12. CDR1 LGHNA and CDR2 YNFKEQ come from the germline V gene. The CDR3 contains 17 residues. This TCR came from a man younger than 35 who had mild COVID-19 (a few samples of this study predate the infection). Cell type and time point are not known. Sequences were obtained from PBMCs or a T cell subset sorted from them (not recorded which). V usage is TRBV4-2 and J usage is TRBJ2-1, with TRBD1 matching 7 bases. Here the CDR3 reads CASSHPTWDSRYNEQFF. In nucleotides, the CDR3 is TGTGCCAGCAGCCACCCAACCTGGGACAGCCGATACAATGAGCAGTTCTTC.